Given below is one TCR beta chain in context. This specimen comes from a study of OX40 agonist ivuxolimab in advanced cancers. Produced via immunoSEQ multiplex PCR; TCRdb's table is partial and in-frame only. The repertoire holds about 72,000 clones, with about 88% as singletons. Deletions cut 5 bases from V and 8 bases from J, with 18 bases between. CDR3 length: 14 residues. CDR1 MNHEY and CDR2 SMNVEV come from the germline V gene (reference sequence). The sample consisted of CD4+ or CD8+ T cells sorted from blood, taken in a trial of the OX40 agonist ivuxolimab. This chain uses TRBV27 with TRBJ1-2, with D possibly being TRBD1 (5 bases). The origin of this receptor is an adult with an advanced solid tumor such as melanoma, head and neck, liver or kidney cancer. This CDR3 reads CASSPTWQGRGYTF. CDR3 nucleotide sequence: TGTGCCAGCAGTCCCACGTGGCAGGGACGCGGCTACACCTTC.